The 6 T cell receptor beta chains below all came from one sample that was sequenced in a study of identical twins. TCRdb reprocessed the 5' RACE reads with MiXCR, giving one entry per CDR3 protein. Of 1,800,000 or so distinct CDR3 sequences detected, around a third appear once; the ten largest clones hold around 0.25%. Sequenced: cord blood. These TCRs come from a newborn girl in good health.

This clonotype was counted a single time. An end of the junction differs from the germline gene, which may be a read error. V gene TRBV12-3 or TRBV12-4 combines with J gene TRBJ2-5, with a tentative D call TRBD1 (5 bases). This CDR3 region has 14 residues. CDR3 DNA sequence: TGTGCCAGCAGTATCAGGGTCCCCCAAGAGGCCCAGTACTTC. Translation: CASSIRVPQEAQYF.

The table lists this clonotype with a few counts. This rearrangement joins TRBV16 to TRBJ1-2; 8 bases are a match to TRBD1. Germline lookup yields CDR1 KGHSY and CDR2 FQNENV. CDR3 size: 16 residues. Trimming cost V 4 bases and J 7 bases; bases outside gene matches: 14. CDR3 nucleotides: TGTGCCAGCAGCCCCAGTCGAGACAGGGGCGCACGTGGCTACACCTTC. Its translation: CASSPSRDRGARGYTF.

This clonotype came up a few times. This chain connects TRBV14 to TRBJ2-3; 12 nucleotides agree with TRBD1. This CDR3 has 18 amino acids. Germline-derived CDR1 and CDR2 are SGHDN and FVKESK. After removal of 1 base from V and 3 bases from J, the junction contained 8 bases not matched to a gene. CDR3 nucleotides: TGTGCCAGCAGCCAAGCGTGGGGACAGGGGGCTGTGACAGATACGCAGTATTTT. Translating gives CASSQAWGQGAVTDTQYF.

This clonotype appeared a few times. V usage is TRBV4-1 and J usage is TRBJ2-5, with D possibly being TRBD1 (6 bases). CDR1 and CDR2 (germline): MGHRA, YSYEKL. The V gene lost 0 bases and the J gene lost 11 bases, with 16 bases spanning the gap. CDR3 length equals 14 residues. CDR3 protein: CASSQDRGTREQYF. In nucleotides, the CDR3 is TGCGCCAGCAGCCAAGACAGGGGCACGAGAGAGCAGTACTTC.

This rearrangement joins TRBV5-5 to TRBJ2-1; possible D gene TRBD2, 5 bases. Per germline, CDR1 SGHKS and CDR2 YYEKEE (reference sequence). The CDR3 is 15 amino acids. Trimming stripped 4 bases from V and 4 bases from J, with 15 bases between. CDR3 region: CASSPSEGAYNEQFF. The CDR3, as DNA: TGTGCCAGCAGCCCCTCCGAGGGAGCTTACAATGAGCAGTTCTTC.

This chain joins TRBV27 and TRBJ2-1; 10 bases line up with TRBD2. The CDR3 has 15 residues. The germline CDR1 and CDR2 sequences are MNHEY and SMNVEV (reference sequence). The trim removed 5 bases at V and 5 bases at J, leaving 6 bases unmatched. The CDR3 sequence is CASSPSGRADNEQFF. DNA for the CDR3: TGTGCCAGCAGTCCGAGCGGGAGGGCCGACAATGAGCAGTTCTTC.